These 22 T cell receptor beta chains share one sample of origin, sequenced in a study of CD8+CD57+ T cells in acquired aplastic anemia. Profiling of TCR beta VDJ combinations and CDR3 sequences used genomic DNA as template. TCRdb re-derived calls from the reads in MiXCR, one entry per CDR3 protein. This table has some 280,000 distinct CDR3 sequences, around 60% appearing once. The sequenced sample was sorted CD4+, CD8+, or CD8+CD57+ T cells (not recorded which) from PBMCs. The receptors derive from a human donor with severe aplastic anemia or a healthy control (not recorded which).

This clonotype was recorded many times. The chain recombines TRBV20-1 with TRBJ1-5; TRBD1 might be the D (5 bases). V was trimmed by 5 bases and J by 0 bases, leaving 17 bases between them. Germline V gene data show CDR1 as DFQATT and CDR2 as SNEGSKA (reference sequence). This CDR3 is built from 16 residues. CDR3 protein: CSAHGGRPYSNQPQHF. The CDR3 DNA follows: TGCAGTGCTCACGGGGGAAGGCCCTATAGCAATCAGCCCCAGCATTTT.

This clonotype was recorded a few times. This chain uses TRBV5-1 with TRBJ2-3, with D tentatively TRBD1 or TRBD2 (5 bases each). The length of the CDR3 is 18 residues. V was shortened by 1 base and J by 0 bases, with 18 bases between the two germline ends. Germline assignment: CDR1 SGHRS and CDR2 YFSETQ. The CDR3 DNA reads TGCGCCAGCAGCTTGTACCCCCCGGGGCCCTCTAGCACAGATACGCAGTATTTT. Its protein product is CASSLYPPGPSSTDTQYF.

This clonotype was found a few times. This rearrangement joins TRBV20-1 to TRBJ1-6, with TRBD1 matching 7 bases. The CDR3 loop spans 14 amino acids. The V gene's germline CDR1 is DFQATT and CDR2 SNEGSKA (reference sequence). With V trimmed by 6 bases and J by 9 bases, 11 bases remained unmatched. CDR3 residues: CSAILGPGGSPLHF. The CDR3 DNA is TGCAGTGCGATCCTCGGCCCAGGGGGTTCACCCCTCCACTTT.

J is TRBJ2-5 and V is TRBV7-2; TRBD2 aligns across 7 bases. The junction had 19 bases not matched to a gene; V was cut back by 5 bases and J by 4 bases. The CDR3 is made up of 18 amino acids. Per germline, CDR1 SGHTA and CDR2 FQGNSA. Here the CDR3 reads CASSRGLSLAGEGETQYF. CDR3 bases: TGTGCCAGCAGCCGTGGACTAAGCCTGGCGGGGGAAGGAGAGACCCAGTACTTC.

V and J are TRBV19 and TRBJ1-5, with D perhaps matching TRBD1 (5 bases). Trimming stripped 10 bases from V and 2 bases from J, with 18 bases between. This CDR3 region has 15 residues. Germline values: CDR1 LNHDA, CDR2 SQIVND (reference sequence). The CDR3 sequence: CATGGDGAGNQPQHF. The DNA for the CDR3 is TGTGCCACAGGCGGGGACGGGGCGGGCAATCAGCCCCAGCATTTT.

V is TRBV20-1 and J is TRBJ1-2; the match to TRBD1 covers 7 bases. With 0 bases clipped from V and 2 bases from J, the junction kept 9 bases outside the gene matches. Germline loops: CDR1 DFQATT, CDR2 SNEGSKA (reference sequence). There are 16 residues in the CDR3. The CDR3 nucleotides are TGCAGTGCTAGAGATCACGCAGGGGGGCTGAACTATGGCTACACCTTC. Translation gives CSARDHAGGLNYGYTF.

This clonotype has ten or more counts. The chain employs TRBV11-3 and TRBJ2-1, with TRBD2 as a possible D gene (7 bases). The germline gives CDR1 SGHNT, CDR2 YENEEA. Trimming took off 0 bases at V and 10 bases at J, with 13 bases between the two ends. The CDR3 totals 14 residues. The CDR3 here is CASSLEWGGPEQFF. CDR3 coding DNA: TGTGCCAGCAGCTTAGAGTGGGGGGGCCCCGAGCAGTTCTTC.

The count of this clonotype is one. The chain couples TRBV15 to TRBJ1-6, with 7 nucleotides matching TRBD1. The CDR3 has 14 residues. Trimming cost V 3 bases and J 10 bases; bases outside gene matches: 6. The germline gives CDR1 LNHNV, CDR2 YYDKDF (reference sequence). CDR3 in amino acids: CATSSQGERSPLHF. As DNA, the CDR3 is TGTGCCACCAGCAGTCAGGGGGAAAGATCACCCCTCCACTTT.

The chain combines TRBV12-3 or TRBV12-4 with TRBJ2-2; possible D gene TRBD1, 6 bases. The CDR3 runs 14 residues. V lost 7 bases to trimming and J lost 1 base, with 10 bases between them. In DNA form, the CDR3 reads TGTGCCAGCACCTGGACAGAGAACACCGGGGAGCTGTTTTTT. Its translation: CASTWTENTGELFF.

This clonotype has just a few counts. CDR3 sequence: CATSDLAWIGAHEQYF. As DNA, the CDR3 is TGTGCCACCAGTGATTTAGCATGGATAGGCGCCCACGAGCAGTACTTC. This chain joins TRBV24-1 and TRBJ2-7; no clear D. V dropped 1 base and J dropped 5 bases, with 17 bases sitting between them. The length of the CDR3 is 16 residues. Looked up from germline, CDR1 is KGHDR and CDR2 is SFDVKD.

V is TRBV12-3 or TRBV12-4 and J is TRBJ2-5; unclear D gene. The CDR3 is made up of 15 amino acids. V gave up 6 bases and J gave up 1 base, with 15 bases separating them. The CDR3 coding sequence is TGTGCCAGCAGCGTAGGTATCCGGGCCCAAGAGACCCAGTACTTC. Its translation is CASSVGIRAQETQYF.

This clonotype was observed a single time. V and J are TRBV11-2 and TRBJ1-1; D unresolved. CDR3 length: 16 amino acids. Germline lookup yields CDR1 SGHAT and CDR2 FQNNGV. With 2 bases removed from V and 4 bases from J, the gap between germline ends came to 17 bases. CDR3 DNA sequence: TGTGCCAGCAGCTTAAATTCCGGGGAGGATGGCACTGAAGCTTTCTTT. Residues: CASSLNSGEDGTEAFF.

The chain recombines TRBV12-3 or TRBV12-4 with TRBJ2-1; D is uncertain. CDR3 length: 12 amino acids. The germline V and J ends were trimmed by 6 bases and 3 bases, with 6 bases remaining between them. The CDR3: CASSYIYNEQFF. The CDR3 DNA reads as TGTGCCAGCAGCTATATCTACAATGAGCAGTTCTTC.

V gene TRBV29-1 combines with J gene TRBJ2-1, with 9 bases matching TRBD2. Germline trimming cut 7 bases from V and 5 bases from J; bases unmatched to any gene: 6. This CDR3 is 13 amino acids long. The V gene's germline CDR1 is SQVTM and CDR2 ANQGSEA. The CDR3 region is CSAGTSLHNEQFF. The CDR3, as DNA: TGCAGCGCCGGGACTAGCCTCCACAATGAGCAGTTCTTC.

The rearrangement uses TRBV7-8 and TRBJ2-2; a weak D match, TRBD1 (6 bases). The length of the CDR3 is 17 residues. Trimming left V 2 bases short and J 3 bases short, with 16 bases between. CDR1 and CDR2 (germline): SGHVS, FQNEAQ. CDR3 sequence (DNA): TGTGCCAGCAGCTTACCCAGGGACAAAGTATACACCGGGGAGCTGTTTTTT. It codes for CASSLPRDKVYTGELFF. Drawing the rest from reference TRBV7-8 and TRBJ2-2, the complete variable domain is GAGVSQSPRYKVAKRGQDVALRCDPISGHVSLFWYQQALGQGPEFLTYFQNEAQLDKSGLPSDRFFAERPEGSVSTLKIQRTQQEDSAVYLCASSLPRDKVYTGELFFGEGSRLTVL.

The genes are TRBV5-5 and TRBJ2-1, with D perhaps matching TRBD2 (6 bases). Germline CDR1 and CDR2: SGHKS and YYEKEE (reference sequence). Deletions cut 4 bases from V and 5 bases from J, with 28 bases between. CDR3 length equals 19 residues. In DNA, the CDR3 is TGTGCCAGCAGCCAAAAACCTTTCTTTCGGGACTGGCGGCACAATGAGCAGTTCTTC. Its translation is CASSQKPFFRDWRHNEQFF. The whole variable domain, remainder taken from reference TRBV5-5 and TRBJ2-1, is DAGVTQSPTHLIKTRGQQVTLRCSPISGHKSVSWYQQVLGQGPQFIFQYYEKEERGRGNFPDRFSARQFPNYSSELNVNALLLGDSALYLCASSQKPFFRDWRHNEQFFGPGTRLTVL.

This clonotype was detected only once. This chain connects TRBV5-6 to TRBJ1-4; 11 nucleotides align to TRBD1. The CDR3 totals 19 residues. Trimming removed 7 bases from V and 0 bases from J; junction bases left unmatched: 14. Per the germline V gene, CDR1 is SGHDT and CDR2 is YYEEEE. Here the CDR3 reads CASRPGQGDRIPTNEKLFF. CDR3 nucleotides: TGTGCCAGCCGGCCGGGACAGGGGGACAGAATACCAACTAATGAAAAACTGTTTTTT.

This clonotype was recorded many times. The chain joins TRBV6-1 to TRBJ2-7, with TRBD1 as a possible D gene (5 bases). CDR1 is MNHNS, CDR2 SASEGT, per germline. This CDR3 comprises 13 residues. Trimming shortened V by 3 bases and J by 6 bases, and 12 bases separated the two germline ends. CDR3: CASSDSDSSEQYF. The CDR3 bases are TGTGCCAGCAGTGACAGTGACAGTTCCGAGCAGTACTTC.

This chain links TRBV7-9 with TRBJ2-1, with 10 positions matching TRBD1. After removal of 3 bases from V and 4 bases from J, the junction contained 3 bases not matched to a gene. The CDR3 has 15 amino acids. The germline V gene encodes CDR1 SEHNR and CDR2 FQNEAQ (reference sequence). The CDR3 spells CASSFDRGPYNEQFF. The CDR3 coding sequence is TGTGCCAGCAGCTTCGACAGGGGGCCGTACAATGAGCAGTTCTTC.

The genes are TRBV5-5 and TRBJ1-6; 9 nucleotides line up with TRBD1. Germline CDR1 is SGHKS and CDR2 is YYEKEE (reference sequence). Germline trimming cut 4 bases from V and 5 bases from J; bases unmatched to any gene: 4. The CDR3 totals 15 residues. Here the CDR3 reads CASSVTGGDNSPLHF. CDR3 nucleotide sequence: TGTGCCAGCAGCGTGACAGGGGGGGATAATTCACCCCTCCACTTT.

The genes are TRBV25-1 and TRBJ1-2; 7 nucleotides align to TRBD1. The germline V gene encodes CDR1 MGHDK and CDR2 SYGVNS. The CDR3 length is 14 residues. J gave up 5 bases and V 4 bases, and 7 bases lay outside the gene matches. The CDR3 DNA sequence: TGTGCCAGCAGTGTTATGACAGGGTCTTATGGCTACACCTTC. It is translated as CASSVMTGSYGYTF.

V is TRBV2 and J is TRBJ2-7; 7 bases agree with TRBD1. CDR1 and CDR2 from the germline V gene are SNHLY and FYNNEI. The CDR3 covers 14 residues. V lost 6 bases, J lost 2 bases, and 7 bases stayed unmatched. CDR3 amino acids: CASSGRTGPYEQYF. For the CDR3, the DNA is TGTGCCAGCAGCGGACGGACAGGACCCTACGAGCAGTACTTC.